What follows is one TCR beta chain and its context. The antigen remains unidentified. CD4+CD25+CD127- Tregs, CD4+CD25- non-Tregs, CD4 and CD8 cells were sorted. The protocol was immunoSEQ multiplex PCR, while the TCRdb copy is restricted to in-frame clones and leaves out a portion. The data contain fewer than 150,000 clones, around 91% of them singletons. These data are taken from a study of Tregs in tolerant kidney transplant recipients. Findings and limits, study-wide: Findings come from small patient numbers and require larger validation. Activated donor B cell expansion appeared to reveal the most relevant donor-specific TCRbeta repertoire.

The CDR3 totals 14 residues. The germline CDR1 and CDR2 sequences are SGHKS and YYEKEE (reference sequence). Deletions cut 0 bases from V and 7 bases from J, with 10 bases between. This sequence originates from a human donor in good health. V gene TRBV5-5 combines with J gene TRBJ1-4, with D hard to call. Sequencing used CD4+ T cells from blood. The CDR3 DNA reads TGTGCCAGCAGCTTGGCGGAGGGCGGTGAAAAACTGTTTTTT. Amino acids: CASSLAEGGEKLFF.